What follows are 8 T cell receptor beta chains derived from one specimen sequenced in a study of identifying expanded T cells in peripheral blood. TCRdb's table, derived via immunoSEQ multiplex PCR, lists solely in-frame clones and lacks some. Here the sample spans about 100,000 clones, roughly nine tenths being singletons. The sample comprised blood. These receptors all stem from a person aged 18 to 75 in good health.

The rearrangement uses TRBV5-1 and TRBJ1-1; no firm D call. The germline V and J ends were trimmed by 0 bases and 1 base, with 13 bases remaining between them. CDR1 and CDR2 (germline): SGHRS, YFSETQ. This CDR3 is built from 16 residues. CDR3 loop: CASSLGGSSGNTEAFF. Written as DNA, the CDR3 is TGCGCCAGCAGCTTGGGGGGATCGTCGGGGAACACTGAAGCTTTCTTT.

V is TRBV7-2 and J is TRBJ1-5; 7 nucleotides agree with TRBD1. The ends lost 5 bases at V and 4 bases at J; junction bases unmatched: 8. Per germline, CDR1 SGHTA and CDR2 FQGNSA. This CDR3 comprises 15 residues. This CDR3 is CASSPRGEDNQPQHF. The CDR3 nucleotides are TGTGCCAGCAGCCCCAGGGGGGAGGATAATCAGCCCCAGCATTTT.

This chain links TRBV6-5 with TRBJ2-5; tentative D call: TRBD2 (5 bases). The V end was cut by 6 bases, the J end by 5 bases, with 19 bases between. CDR3 length: 15 residues. Germline V CDR1 and CDR2: MNHEY, SVGAGI. Written as DNA, the CDR3 is TGTGCCAGCAGCAGCTCCAGACTCCGAGGGGAGACCCAGTACTTC. This encodes CASSSSRLRGETQYF.

The V call is TRBV5-5, the J call TRBJ1-1; D not certain. With 2 bases removed from V and 0 bases from J, the gap between germline ends came to 8 bases. The CDR3 runs 14 residues. CDR1 and CDR2 (germline): SGHKS, YYEKEE (reference sequence). This chain's CDR3 is CASSLTAMNTEAFF. In DNA, the CDR3 is TGTGCCAGCAGCTTAACAGCCATGAACACTGAAGCTTTCTTT.

V gene TRBV6-1 combines with J gene TRBJ1-6; 9 bases fit TRBD1. Per the germline V gene, CDR1 is MNHNS and CDR2 is SASEGT. This CDR3 region has 14 residues. V lost 7 bases, J lost 7 bases, and 5 bases stayed unmatched. The CDR3 spells CASTPGTGNSPLHF. The CDR3 coding sequence is TGTGCCAGCACCCCCGGGACAGGGAATTCACCCCTCCACTTT.

The chain employs TRBV20-1 and TRBJ2-5; D uncertain. Germline V gene data show CDR1 as DFQATT and CDR2 as SNEGSKA (reference sequence). Trimming pared 5 bases from V and 3 bases from J, leaving 7 bases between. There are 11 residues in the CDR3. In DNA, the CDR3 is TGCAGTGCTTGCGTCGAAGAGACCCAGTACTTC. Translating gives CSACVEETQYF.

This clone has a single count. This chain uses TRBV7-7 with TRBJ2-5; TRBD2 matches at 12 bases. This CDR3 contains 17 residues. J was trimmed by 4 bases and V by 1 base; bases with no gene match: 7. Germline loops: CDR1 SSHAT, CDR2 FNYEAQ (reference sequence). CDR3 in amino acids: CASSLGASGGARETQYF. CDR3 sequence (DNA): TGTGCCAGCAGCTTAGGCGCTAGCGGGGGGGCCCGAGAGACCCAGTACTTC.

CDR3 residues: CASSSAHEQFF. DNA for the CDR3: TGTGCCAGCAGCTCAGCCCATGAGCAGTTCTTC. The chain employs TRBV9 and TRBJ2-1; D is unclear. Germline V CDR1 and CDR2: SGDLS, YYNGEE. V lost 4 bases and J 8 bases, leaving 7 bases between the germline ends. There are 11 residues in the CDR3.